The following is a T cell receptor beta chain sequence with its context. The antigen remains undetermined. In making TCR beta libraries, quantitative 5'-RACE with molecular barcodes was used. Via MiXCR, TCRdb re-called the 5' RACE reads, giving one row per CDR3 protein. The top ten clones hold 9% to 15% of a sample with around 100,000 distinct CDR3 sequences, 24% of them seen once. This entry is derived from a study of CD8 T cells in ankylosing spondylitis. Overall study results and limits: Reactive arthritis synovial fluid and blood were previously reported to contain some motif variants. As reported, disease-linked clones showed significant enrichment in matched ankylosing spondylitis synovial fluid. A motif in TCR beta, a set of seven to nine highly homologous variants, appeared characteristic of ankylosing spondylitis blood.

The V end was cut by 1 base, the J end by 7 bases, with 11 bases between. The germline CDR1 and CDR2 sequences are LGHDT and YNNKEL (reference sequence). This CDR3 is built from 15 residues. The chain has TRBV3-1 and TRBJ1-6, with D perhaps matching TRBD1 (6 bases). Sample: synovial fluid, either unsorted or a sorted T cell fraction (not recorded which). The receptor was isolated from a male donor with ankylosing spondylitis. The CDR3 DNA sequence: TGTGCCAGCAGCCAAGGACAGGCCCAAAATTCACCCCTCCACTTT. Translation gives CASSQGQAQNSPLHF. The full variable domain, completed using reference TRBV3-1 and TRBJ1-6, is DTAVSQTPKYLVTQMGNDKSIKCEQNLGHDTMYWYKQDSKKFLKIMFSYNNKELIINETVPNRFSPKSPDKAHLNLHINSLELGDSAVYFCASSQGQAQNSPLHFGNGTRLTVT.